This record concerns one T cell receptor (beta chain) sequence. In the authors' workflow: The authors estimated nucleated cell counts from reference gene primer amplification. Profiled with immunoSEQ multiplex PCR; TCRdb holds only in-frame clones, not every one. V and J calls plus clone size are reproduced from that table; the DNA served to infer D and trimming. The data contain 70,000 or so clones, about 91% of them singletons. V was clipped by 4 bases and J by 6 bases; unmatched bases: 6. Per germline, CDR1 SGHNT and CDR2 YYREEE (reference sequence). The CDR3 spans 13 residues. The entry originates in a study of blood T cell repertoires in COVID-19. In the study overall: Acute-phase and convalescent COVID-19 samples originated in the United States, Italy and Spain. T cells, B-cell-depleted T cells, or PBMCs provided the cDNA or gDNA that served as material.

The sequence came from a woman aged 50 to 60 with acute or convalescent COVID-19. The chain combines TRBV5-4 with TRBJ1-2; TRBD1 matches at 7 bases. The sample comprised peripheral blood. The CDR3 nucleotides are TGTGCCAGCAGCCTAACAGGGGACCATGGCTACACCTTC. This gives the protein CASSLTGDHGYTF.